This T cell receptor (beta chain) appears in the sequencing data of a study of blood T cell repertoires in COVID-19. In the study overall: Donors in the United States, Italy and Spain gave samples during acute or convalescent COVID-19. The analysed material was cDNA or gDNA that came from T cells, B-cell-depleted T cells, or PBMCs.

In the original workflow: Counts of nucleated cells, estimated from reference gene primer amplification, were obtained. Clones were sequenced by immunoSEQ multiplex PCR, and TCRdb holds only the in-frame ones, with some missing. V, J and clone size reflect that table, while D and trimming were determined from the DNA. The data hold some 370,000 clones, with approximately 89% observed a single time. V was trimmed by 0 bases and J by 1 base, leaving 14 bases between them. This CDR3 is built from 18 residues. CDR1 and CDR2 (germline): SGHRS, YFSETQ. Patients from Seattle were sampled longitudinally, starting during active infection.

Sequenced: peripheral blood. The rearrangement uses TRBV5-1 and TRBJ2-6; D possibly corresponds to TRBD2 (6 bases). The TCR sequence derives from a woman in her 30s with COVID-19, enrolled during active disease. Written as DNA, the CDR3 is TGCGCCAGCAGCTTGGCAGTTCGGGGGTCGTCTGGGGCCAACGTCCTGACTTTC. Protein sequence: CASSLAVRGSSGANVLTF.